Described below is a single T cell receptor (beta chain) sequence and its context. Its target is unknown. This record belongs to a study of T cell responses to AZD1222 COVID-19 vaccine. General study findings and limits: Donors were largely white British and mainly female; clonal diversity was possibly underestimated.

The CDR3 loop spans 14 amino acids. Germline CDR1 and CDR2: MDHEN and SYDVKM. The V end lost 6 bases, the J end lost 8 bases, and 19 bases lay between the germline ends. The method was immunoSEQ multiplex PCR; TCRdb's version includes in-frame clones alone and lacks a portion of them. Of fewer than 200,000 clones in the sample, 70% to 90% are singletons; the top ten hold 0.95% to 1.1%. The receptor comes from an adult who received the AZD1222 COVID-19 vaccine. The chain joins TRBV28 to TRBJ1-2, with D unclear. Sample: peripheral blood, taken 28 days after the second AZD1222 dose. The CDR3: CASSPGPFWGGYTF. The CDR3 DNA reads TGTGCCAGCAGCCCCGGACCTTTCTGGGGAGGCTACACCTTC.